This TCR beta chain was found in a study of CXCR3-negative and CXCR3-positive naive CD8 T cells (dated by TCRdb to 2018 to 2020). General notes on the study: In total, some 130 million TRB reads were obtained, corresponding to roughly 1.5 +/- 0.3 million reads per library. Diversity and physicochemical repertoire analyses were performed on about a dozen donors pooled from two independent experiments. The TRBV-TRBJ cluster analysis covered naive subsets from 5 donors and memory cells from 3 donors. Beyond this particular receptor, the publication reports: Both naive subsets had comparably high repertoire diversity, while memory CD8+ T cells had much lower repertoire diversity. Because surface CD5, which has been linked to self-reactivity in mice, was comparable between naive subsets, TCR interaction strength was also inferred from TRB CDR3 physicochemical properties. Compared with CXCR3-negative naive cells, CXCR3-positive naive cells had TRB CDR3s with higher hydrophobicity (lower Kidera factor 4), lower energy, and higher strength and volume indices. Within the same donor, TRBV-TRBJ usage looked similar between naive CXCR3-negative and CXCR3-positive cells, but memory cells had distinct patterns. Because CXCR3 expression was partially decreased after cryopreservation, freshly isolated PBMCs were used for most assays.

Per the germline V gene, MGHRA is the CDR1 and YSYEKL is the CDR2. The CDR3 has 15 amino acids, counting the end cysteine and phenylalanine. The coding DNA is unavailable. As to this clonotype: The antigen it recognizes is unknown.

Instrument on record: NextSeq 550. The Human TCR Profiling Kit (MiLaboratory) was used to make UMI-labeled 5' RACE TRB cDNA libraries. cDNA synthesis used the entire amount of extracted RNA, and PCR amplification then used the entire amount of cDNA produced. The libraries were made side by side, with each library going through the same number of PCR cycles. Processing in the source paper ran as follows. With a requirement of at least two reads per UMI, MIGEC and MiXCR extracted about 57,000 +/- 9,900 unique UMI-labeled TRB cDNA molecules per library. On average, approximately 40,000 +/- 10,000 functional in-frame TRB CDR3 nucleotide clonotypes lacking stop codons were found per library. After downsampling to 5000 UMI-labeled TRB molecules per sample, diversity metrics, including normalized Shannon-Wiener and Chao1, were computed in VDJtools. VDJtools computed clonotype-size-weighted physicochemical properties of the central five CDR3 residues: interaction energy, strength, volume and Kidera factor 4. With the reads reprocessed by TCRdb, a single entry stands for each CDR3 protein sequence and no DNA is reported. What appears here as the V and J calls and clone size reflects TCRdb's work, not the paper's. The sample table on file contains about 41,000 distinct CDR3 sequences. The leading ten clones occupy around 2% of the sample.

Each CD8+ T cell subset was flow-sorted in triplicate, with 250,000 to 350,000 cells per subset placed directly into RLT lysis buffer. Naive CD8+ T cells were defined stringently as CD45RO-CCR7+CD27+CD95- to exclude memory contaminants. Peripheral blood mononuclear cells were isolated from buffy coats by standard density gradient centrifugation. A FACSAria III was used to flow-sort naive CXCR3-negative and CXCR3-positive CD8+ T cells. Total RNA was extracted from sorted cells using an RNeasy Mini Kit. The rearranged chain carries TRBV4-1 and TRBJ1-1; the TCRdb call, TRBD1, lacks DNA for checking. This sequence was found in a human donor in good health. Some clones in this sample may be carry-over from other donors' samples. The sample comprised naive CXCR3- CD8+ T cells from blood. The cell subset or site tag for this specimen amounts to: CD45RO-CCR7+CD27+CD95- naive CD8+ T cells lacking CXCR3 (TNR3-). CDR3 sequence: CASSQHQGADTEAFF.